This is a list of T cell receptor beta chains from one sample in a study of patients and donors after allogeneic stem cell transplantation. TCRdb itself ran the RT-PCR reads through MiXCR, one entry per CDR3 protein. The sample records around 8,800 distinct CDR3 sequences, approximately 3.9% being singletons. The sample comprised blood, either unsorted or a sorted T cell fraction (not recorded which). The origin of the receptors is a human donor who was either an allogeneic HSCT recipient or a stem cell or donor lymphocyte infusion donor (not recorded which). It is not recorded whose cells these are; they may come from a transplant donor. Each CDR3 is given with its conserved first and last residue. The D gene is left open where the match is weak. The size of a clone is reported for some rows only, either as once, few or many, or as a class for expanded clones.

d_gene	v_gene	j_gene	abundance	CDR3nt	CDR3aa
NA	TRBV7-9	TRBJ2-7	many	TGTGCCAGCAGCCCCCGCCTGAGTGCCCTTAGGCCCTACGAGCAGTACTTC	CASSPRLSALRPYEQYF
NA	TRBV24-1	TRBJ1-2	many	TGTGCCACCAGTGATCCGGGCCGCTATGGCTACACCTTC	CATSDPGRYGYTF
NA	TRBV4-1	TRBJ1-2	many	TGCGCCAGCAGCCAGGTCGACGGCTATGGCTACACCTTC	CASSQVDGYGYTF
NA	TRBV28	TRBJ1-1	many	TGTGCCAGCAGTTTCTATCTCAGGGGAGGCACTGAAGCTTTCTTT	CASSFYLRGGTEAFF
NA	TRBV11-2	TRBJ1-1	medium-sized	TGTGCCAGCAGCTTAGATCGTAAGTGGAGCGCTTTCTTT	CASSLDRKWSAFF
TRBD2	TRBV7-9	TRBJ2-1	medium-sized	TGTGCCAGCAGCGGAACCGGGACTAGCGCTTACAATGAGCAGTTCTTC	CASSGTGTSAYNEQFF
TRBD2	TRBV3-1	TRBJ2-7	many	TGTGCCAGCAGCGAAGGACTAGCGATTCTTGGAAAGCAGTACTTC	CASSEGLAILGKQYF
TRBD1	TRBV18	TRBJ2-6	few	TGTGCCAGCTCACACACAGGGGCCGGGGCCAACGTCCTGACTTTC	CASSHTGAGANVLTF
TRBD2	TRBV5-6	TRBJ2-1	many	TGTGCCAGCAGCTTAACTACGGGAGGCGAGCAGTTCTTC	CASSLTTGGEQFF
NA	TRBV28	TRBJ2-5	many	TGTGCCAGCAGTTTGAGTCTGGGGCAGGAGACCCAGTACTTC	CASSLSLGQETQYF
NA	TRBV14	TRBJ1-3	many	TGTGCCAGCAGCCGCGCCGCTGGGGTCTCTGGAAACACCATATATTTT	CASSRAAGVSGNTIYF
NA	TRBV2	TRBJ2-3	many	TGTGCCAGCAGCGCGGACCAGACAGATACGCAGTATTTT	CASSADQTDTQYF
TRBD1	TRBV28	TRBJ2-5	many	TGTGCCAGCAGGACTGGGGGACAGCCTCAAGAGACCCAGTACTTC	CASRTGGQPQETQYF
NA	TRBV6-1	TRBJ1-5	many	TGTGCCAGCAGCCATCTTCAGCCCCAGCATTTT	CASSHLQPQHF
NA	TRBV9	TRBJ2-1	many	TGTGCCTCAAGGGGGTACAATGAGCAGTTCTTC	CASRGYNEQFF
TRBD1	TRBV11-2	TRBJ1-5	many	TGTGCCAGCAGCTTAGGGGGGACAGGGGGGAGTCAGCCCCAGCATTTT	CASSLGGTGGSQPQHF
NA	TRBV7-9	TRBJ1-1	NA	TGTGCCAGCAGCCCGGCTGACCCTGAAGCTTTCTTT	CASSPADPEAFF
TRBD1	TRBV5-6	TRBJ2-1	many	TGTGCCAGCAGCTTATTCGACAGGGACAACAATGAGCAGTTCTTC	CASSLFDRDNNEQFF
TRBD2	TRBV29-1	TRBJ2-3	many	TGCAGCGTTGTAGGGACTAGGGGTACAGATACGCAGTATTTT	CSVVGTRGTDTQYF
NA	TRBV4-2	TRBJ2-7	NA	TGTGCCAGCAGCCAAGGCGGGGCAGGGTTAGAGGAGCAGTACTTC	CASSQGGAGLEEQYF
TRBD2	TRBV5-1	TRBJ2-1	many	TGCGCCAGCAGCTTGGTGGCTAGCGGGACTTACAATGAGCAGTTCTTC	CASSLVASGTYNEQFF
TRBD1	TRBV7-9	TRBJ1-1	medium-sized	TGTGCCAGCAGCCCCGGGACAGGGGGTAGCACTGAAGCTTTCTTT	CASSPGTGGSTEAFF
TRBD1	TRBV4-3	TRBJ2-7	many	TGCGCCAGCAGCCAAGACACAGGGGCGACGTATTACGAGCAGTACTTC	CASSQDTGATYYEQYF
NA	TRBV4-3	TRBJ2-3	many	TGCGCCAGCAGCCAAGCCGGCACAGATACGCAGTATTTT	CASSQAGTDTQYF
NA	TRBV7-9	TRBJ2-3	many	TGTGCCAGCAGCTTAGTTGCGGGAAGCACAGATACGCAGTATTTT	CASSLVAGSTDTQYF
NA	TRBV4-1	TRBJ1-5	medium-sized	TGCGCCAGCAGCCAAGATAGAGGAATCAATCAGCCCCAGCATTTT	CASSQDRGINQPQHF
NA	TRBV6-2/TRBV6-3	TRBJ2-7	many	TGTGCCAGCAGTCCAATAACCGCCGAGACAGCTTCCTACGAGCAGTACTTC	CASSPITAETASYEQYF
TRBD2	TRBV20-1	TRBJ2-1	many	TGCAGTGCTCCTAGCGGGACGTTATACAATGAGCAGTTCTTC	CSAPSGTLYNEQFF
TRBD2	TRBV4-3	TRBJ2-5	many	TGCGCCAGCAGCCAAGATCGTTCGGGTAGCGGGAGGACCCAAGAGACCCAGTACTTC	CASSQDRSGSGRTQETQYF
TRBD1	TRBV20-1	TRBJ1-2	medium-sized	TGCAGTGCTAGAGATCCCGGGACAGGGAGGTTTGGCTACACCTTC	CSARDPGTGRFGYTF
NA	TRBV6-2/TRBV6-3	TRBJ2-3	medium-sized	TGTGCCAGCAGTCTGCGGGACCCAAGCACAGATACGCAGTATTTT	CASSLRDPSTDTQYF
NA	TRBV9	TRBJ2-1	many	TGTGCCAGCAGCGGCAATCGGGTAAGCTCCTACAATGAGCAGTTCTTC	CASSGNRVSSYNEQFF
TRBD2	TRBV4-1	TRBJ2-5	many	TGCGCCAGCAGCCAAGCCCCCCTAGCGGGAGGAGTCCAAGAGACCCAGTACTTC	CASSQAPLAGGVQETQYF
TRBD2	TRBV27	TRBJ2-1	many	TGTGCCAGCAAACTAGGTAGTAGCGGGAGTTATGAGCAGTTCTTC	CASKLGSSGSYEQFF
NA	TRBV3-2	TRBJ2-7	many	TGTGCCAGCAGCCAACCTCGGGGAGCGGAGTATTCCTCCTACGAGCAGTACTTC	CASSQPRGAEYSSYEQYF
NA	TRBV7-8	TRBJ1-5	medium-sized	TGTGCCAGCAGCTTAGGTTGGAATCAGCCCCAGCATTTT	CASSLGWNQPQHF